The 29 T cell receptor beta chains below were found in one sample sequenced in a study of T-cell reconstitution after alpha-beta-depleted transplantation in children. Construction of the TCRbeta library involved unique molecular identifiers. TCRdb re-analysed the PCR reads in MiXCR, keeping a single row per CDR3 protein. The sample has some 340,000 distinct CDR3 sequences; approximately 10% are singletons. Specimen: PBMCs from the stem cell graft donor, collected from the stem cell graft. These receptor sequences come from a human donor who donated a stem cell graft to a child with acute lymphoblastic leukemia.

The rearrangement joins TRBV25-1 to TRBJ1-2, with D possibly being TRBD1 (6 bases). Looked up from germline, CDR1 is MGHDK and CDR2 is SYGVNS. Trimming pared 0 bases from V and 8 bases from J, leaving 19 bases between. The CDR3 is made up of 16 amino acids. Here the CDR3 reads CASSEYFQTGAGGYTF. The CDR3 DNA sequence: TGTGCCAGCAGTGAATATTTCCAGACAGGTGCGGGGGGCTACACCTTC.

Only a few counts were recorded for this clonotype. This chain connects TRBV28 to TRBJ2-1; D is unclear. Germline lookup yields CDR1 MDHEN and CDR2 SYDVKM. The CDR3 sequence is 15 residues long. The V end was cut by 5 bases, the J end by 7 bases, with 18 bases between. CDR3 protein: CASSPPPAELNEQFF. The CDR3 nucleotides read TGTGCCAGCAGTCCTCCCCCGGCAGAGCTGAATGAGCAGTTCTTC.

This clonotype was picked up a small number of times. CDR3 bases: TGCGCCAGCAGCTTGATTGGACAGGGGGCGACCTACGAGCAGTACTTC. It is translated as CASSLIGQGATYEQYF. The V and J genes are TRBV5-1 and TRBJ2-7; 11 bases line up with TRBD1. This CDR3 is built from 16 residues. V dropped 1 base and J dropped 2; count of bases not matched to a gene: 5. Per germline, CDR1 SGHRS and CDR2 YFSETQ.

The DNA for the CDR3 is TGTGCCAGCAGTTCCTCTAGTTCGGCTGTGCAGTACTTC. Translating it yields CASSSSSSAVQYF. V gene TRBV12-3 or TRBV12-4 combines with J gene TRBJ2-7; no firm D call. Trimming stripped 4 bases from V and 9 bases from J, with 16 bases between. This CDR3 spans 13 amino acids.

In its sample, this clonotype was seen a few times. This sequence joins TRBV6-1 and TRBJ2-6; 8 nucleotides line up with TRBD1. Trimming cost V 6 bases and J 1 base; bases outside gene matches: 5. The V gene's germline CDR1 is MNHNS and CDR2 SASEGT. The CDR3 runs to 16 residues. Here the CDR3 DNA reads TGTGCCAGCAGGGGAGACAGGGGATCTGGGGCCAACGTCCTGACTTTC. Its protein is CASRGDRGSGANVLTF.

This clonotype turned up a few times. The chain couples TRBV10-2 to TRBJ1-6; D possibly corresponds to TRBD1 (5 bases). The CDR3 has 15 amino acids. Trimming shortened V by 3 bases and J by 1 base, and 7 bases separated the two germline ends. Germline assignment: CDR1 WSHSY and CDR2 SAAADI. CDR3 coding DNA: TGCGCCAGCAGTGATAGGGGATCCTATAATTCACCCCTCCACTTT. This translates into CASSDRGSYNSPLHF.

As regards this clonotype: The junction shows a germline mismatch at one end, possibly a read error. The CDR3, as DNA: TGTGCCAGCACCCAAGATAGGCAGGTATCCTACGAGCAGTACTTC. It yields the protein CASTQDRQVSYEQYF. V gene TRBV3-1 combines with J gene TRBJ2-7; D remains ambiguous. CDR3 length: 15 residues. The germline V gene encodes CDR1 LGHDT and CDR2 YNNKEL (reference sequence).

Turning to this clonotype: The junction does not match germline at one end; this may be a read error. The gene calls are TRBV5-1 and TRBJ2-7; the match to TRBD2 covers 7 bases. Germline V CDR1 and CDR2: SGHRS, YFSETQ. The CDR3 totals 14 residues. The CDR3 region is CSSSRTRGGGEQYF. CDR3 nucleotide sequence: TGCTCCAGCAGCCGGACACGTGGCGGGGGCGAGCAGTACTTC.

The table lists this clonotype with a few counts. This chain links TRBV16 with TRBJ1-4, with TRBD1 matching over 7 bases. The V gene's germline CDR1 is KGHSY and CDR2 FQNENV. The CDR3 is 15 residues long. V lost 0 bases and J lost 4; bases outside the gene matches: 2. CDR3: CASSQSGQLNEKLFF. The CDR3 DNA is TGTGCCAGCAGCCAATCGGGACAGCTTAATGAAAAACTGTTTTTT.

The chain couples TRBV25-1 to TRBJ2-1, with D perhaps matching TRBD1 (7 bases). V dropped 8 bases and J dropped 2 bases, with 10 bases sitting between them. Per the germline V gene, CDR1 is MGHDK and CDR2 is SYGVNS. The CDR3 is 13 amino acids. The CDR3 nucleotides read TGTGCCAGCGGCGGGACAGCCTACAATGAGCAGTTCTTC. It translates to CASGGTAYNEQFF.

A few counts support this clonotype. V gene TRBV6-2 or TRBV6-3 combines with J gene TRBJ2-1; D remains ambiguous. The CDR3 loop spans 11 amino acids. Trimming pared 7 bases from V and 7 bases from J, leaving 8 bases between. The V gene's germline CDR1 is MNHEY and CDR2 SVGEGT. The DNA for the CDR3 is TGTGCCAGCACCCACGGGAATGAGCAGTTCTTC. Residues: CASTHGNEQFF.

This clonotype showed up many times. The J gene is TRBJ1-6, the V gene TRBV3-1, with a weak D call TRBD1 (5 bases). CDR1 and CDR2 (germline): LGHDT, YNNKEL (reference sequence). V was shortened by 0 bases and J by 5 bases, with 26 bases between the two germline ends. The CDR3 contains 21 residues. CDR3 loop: CASSQERHGRARLSDNSPLHF. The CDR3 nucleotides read TGTGCCAGCAGCCAAGAAAGGCATGGCAGGGCCCGACTATCGGATAATTCACCCCTCCACTTT.

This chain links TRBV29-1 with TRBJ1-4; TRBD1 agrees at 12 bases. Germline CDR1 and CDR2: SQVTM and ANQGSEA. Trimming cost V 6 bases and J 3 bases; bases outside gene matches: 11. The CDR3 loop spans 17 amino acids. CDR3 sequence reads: CSVSPVGQGAANEKLFF. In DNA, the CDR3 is TGCAGCGTATCCCCCGTGGGACAGGGGGCTGCTAATGAAAAACTGTTTTTT.

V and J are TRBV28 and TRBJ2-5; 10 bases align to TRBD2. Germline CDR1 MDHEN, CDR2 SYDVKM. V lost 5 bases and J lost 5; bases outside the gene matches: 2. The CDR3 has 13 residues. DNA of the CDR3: TGTGCCAGCAGTCAGACTAGCGGGGAGACCCAGTACTTC. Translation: CASSQTSGETQYF.

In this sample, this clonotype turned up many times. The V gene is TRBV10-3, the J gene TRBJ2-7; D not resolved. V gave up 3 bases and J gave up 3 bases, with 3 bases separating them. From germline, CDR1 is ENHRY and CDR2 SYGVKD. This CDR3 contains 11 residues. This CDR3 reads CAISDNYEQYF. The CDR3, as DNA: TGTGCCATCAGTGACAACTACGAGCAGTACTTC.

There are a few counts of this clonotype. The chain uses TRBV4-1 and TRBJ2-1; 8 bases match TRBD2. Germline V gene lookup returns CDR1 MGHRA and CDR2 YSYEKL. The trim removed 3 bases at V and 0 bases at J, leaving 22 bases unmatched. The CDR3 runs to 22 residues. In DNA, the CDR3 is TGCGCCAGCAGCCATCCGGGAGGGGGACGGACTAATTTCGTTAGCTCCTACAATGAGCAGTTCTTC. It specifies CASSHPGGGRTNFVSSYNEQFF.

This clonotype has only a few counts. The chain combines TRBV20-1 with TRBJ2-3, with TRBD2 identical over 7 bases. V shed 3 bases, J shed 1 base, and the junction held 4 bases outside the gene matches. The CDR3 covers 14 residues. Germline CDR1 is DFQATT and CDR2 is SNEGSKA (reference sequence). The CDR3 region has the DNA TGCAGTGCTAGTCGGCTAGCGGGCACAGATACGCAGTATTTT. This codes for CSASRLAGTDTQYF.

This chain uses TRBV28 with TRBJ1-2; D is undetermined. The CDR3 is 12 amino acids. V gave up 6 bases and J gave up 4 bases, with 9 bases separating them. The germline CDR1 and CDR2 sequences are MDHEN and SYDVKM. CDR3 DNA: TGTGCCAGCAGGCGAGAGTTCTATGGCTACACCTTC. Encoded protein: CASRREFYGYTF.

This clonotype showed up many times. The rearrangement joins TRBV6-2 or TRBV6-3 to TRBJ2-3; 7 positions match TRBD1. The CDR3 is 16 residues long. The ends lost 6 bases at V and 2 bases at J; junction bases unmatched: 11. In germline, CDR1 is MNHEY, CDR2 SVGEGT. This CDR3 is CASRFGQERPTDTQYF. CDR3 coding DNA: TGTGCCAGCAGATTCGGACAGGAAAGGCCCACAGATACGCAGTATTTT.

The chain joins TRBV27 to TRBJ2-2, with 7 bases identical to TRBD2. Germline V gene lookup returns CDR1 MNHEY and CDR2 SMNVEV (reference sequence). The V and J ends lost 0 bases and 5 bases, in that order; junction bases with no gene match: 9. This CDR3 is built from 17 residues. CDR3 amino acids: CASSLSGGGVVTGELFF. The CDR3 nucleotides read TGTGCCAGCAGTTTATCGGGGGGAGGGGTCGTAACCGGGGAGCTGTTTTTT.

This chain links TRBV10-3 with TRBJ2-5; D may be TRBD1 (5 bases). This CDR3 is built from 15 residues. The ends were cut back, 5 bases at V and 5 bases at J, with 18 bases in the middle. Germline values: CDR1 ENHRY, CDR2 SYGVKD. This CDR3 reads CAISRRQPSGETQYF. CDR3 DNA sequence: TGTGCCATCAGTAGGAGACAGCCCTCAGGGGAGACCCAGTACTTC.

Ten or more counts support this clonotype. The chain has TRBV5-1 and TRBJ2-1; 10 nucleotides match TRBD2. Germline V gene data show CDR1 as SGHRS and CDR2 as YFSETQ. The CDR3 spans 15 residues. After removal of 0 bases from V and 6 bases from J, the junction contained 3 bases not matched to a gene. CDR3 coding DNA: TGCGCCAGCAGCTTGGCGGGGACTAGCGTCAATGAGCAGTTCTTC. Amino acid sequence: CASSLAGTSVNEQFF.

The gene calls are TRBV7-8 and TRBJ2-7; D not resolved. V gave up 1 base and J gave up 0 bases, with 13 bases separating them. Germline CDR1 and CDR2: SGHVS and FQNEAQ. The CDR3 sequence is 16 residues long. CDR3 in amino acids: CASSLERTELSYEQYF. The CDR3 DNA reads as TGTGCCAGCAGCTTAGAACGGACGGAGCTCTCCTACGAGCAGTACTTC.

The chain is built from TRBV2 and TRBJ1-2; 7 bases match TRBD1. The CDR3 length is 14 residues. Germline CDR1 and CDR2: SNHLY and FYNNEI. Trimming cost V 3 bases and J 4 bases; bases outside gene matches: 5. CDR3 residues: CASSEQRQGYGYTF. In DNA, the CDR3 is TGTGCCAGCAGTGAGCAACGACAGGGCTATGGCTACACCTTC.

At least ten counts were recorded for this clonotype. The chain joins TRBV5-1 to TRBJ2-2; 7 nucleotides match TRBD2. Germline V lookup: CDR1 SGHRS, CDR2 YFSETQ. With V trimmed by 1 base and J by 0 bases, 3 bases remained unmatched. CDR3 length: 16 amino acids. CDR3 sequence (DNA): TGCGCCAGCAGCTTGATAAGCGGGGCGAACACCGGGGAGCTGTTTTTT. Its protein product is CASSLISGANTGELFF.

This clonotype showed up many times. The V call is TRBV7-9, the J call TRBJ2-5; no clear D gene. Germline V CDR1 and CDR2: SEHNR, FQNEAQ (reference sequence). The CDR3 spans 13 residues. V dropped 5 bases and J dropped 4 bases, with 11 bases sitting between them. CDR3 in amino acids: CASSRLGAETQYF. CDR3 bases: TGTGCCAGCAGCCGGCTAGGAGCAGAGACCCAGTACTTC. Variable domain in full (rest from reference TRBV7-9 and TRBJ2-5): DTGVSQNPRHKITKRGQNVTFRCDPISEHNRLYWYRQTLGQGPEFLTYFQNEAQLEKSRLLSDRFSAERPKGSFSTLEIQRTEQGDSAMYLCASSRLGAETQYFGPGTRLLVL.

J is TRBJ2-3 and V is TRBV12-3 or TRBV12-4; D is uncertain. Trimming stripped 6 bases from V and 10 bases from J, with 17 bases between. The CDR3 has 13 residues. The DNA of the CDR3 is TGTGCCAGCAGATCACAAAGCCTCGGCGCGCAGTATTTT. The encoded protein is CASRSQSLGAQYF.

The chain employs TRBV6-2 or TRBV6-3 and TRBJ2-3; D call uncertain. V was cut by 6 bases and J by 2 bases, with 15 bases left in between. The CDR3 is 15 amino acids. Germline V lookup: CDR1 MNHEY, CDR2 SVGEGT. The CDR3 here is CASSPEIAITDTQYF. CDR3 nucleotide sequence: TGTGCCAGCAGCCCTGAAATAGCAATCACAGATACGCAGTATTTT.

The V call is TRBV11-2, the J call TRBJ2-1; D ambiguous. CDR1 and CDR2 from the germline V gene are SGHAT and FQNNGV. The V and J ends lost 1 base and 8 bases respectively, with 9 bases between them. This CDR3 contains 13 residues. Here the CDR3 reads CASSLVFRDEQFF. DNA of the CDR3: TGTGCCAGCAGCTTAGTGTTCCGGGATGAGCAGTTCTTC.